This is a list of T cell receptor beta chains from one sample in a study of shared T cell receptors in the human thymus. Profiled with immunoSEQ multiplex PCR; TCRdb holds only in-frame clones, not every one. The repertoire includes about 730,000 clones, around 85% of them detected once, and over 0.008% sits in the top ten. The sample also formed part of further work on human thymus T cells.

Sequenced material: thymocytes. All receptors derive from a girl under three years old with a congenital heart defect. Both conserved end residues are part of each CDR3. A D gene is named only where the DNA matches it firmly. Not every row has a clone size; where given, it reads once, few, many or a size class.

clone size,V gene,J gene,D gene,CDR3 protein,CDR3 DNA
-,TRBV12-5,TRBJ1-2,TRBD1,CASGSRDRGRTNYGYTF,TGTGCTAGTGGTTCGAGGGACAGGGGGCGAACTAACTATGGCTACACCTTC
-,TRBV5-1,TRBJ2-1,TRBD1,CASSPDRDGEQFF,TGCGCCAGCAGCCCGGACAGGGACGGTGAGCAGTTCTTC
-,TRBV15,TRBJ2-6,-,CATSRVRDSGANVLTF,TGTGCCACCAGCAGAGTAAGAGACTCTGGGGCCAACGTCCTGACTTTC
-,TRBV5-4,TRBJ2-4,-,CASSSQGGQTIAKNIQYF,TGTGCCAGCAGCTCCCAGGGGGGACAGACTATAGCCAAAAACATTCAGTACTTC
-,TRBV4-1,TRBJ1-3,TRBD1,CASYGRGLSGNTIYF,TGCGCCAGCTACGGCAGGGGGCTTTCTGGAAACACCATATATTTT
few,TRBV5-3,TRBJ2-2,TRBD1,CARSSTERQGAGGELFF,TGTGCCAGAAGCTCAACAGAACGACAGGGGGCAGGCGGGGAGCTGTTTTTT
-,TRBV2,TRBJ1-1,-,CASSEVREVTEAFF,TGTGCCAGCAGTGAGGTCCGGGAGGTAACTGAAGCTTTCTTT
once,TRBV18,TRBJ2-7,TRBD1,CASSYRGSYEQYF,TGTGCCAGCTCATACAGGGGGTCGTACGAGCAGTACTTC
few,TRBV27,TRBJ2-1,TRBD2,CASSLEWTSGDSYNEQFF,TGTGCCAGCAGTTTAGAGTGGACTAGCGGGGACTCCTACAATGAGCAGTTCTTC
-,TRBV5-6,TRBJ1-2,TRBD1,CASDGQGIYGYTF,TGTGCCAGTGACGGACAGGGGATTTATGGCTACACCTTC